The clone carrying this T cell receptor beta chain was observed at least ten times. Its antigen remains unidentified. The data are from a study of spatial heterogeneity in lung cancer. Study findings and constraints: There were more appearances of ubiquitous expanded tumor TCRs in blood at resection than at follow-up.

Time point reported: sample taken at primary tumor resection. Extraction of whole RNA from tumor, nontumor lung or frozen PBMC preceded unsorted sequencing. CDR3 size: 14 residues. Germline CDR1 MNHEY, CDR2 SVGAGI. Trimming took off 0 bases at V and 2 bases at J, with 7 bases between the two ends. Individually, TCR cDNA molecules were each labelled with a unique molecular identifier. MiXCR, applied by TCRdb to the 5' RACE reads, yields one record per CDR3 protein. The data contain around 23,000 distinct CDR3 sequences, about 3.3% of them singletons. The source of this sequence is a female donor with early-stage non-small cell lung cancer. This chain joins TRBV6-5 and TRBJ2-5; D unresolved. Sequencing used PBMCs, obtained at surgery. This CDR3 is CASSYSSKQETQYF. The DNA of the CDR3 is TGTGCCAGCAGTTACTCGTCTAAACAAGAGACCCAGTACTTC.